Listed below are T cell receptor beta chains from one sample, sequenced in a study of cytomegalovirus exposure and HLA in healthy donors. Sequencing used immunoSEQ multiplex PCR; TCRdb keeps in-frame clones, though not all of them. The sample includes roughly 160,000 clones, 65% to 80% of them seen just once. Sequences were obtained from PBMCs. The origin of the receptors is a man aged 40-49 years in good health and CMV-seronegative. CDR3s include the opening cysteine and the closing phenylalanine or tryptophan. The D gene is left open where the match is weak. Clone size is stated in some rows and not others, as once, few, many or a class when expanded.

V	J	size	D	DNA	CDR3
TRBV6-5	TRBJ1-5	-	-	TGTGCCAGCAGTCTTCGCCGGGGGGATCATCAGCCCCAGCATTTT	CASSLRRGDHQPQHF
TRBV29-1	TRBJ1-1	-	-	TGCAGCGTTCGAAGGGAAACGGGAAACACTGAAGCTTTCTTT	CSVRRETGNTEAFF
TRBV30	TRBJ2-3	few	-	TGTGCCTGGACAGGGGTGGAAGATACGCAGTATTTT	CAWTGVEDTQYF
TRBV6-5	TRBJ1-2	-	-	TGTGCCAGCAGCAGTAGGACAGACTATGGCTACACCTTC	CASSSRTDYGYTF
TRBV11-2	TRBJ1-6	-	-	TGTGCCAGCAGCCCGTCACAGGGAGCTTCACCCCTCCACTTT	CASSPSQGASPLHF
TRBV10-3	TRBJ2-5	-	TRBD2	TGTGCCATCAGCTGGACTAGCTCCCAAGAGACCCAGTACTTC	CAISWTSSQETQYF
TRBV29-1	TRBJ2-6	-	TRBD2	TGCAGCGTTGGTACAGGTAGCGGGGGGCCCTCTGGGGCCAACGTCCTGACTTTC	CSVGTGSGGPSGANVLTF
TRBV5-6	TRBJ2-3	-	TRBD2	TGTGCCAGCAGCTTGGAGGCGGGGGGCAAGACTAGCACAGATACGCAGTATTTT	CASSLEAGGKTSTDTQYF
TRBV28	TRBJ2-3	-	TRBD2	TGTGCCAGCAGTCCCTGGGGACTAGCGGGGGCAGATACGCAGTATTTT	CASSPWGLAGADTQYF
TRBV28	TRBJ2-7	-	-	TGTGCCAGCAGTTTCGGCACAGCCTACGAGCAGTACTTC	CASSFGTAYEQYF
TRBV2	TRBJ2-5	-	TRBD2	TGTGCCAGGGGAACCGGGACTAGCGGGGGGGAATACCAAGAGACCCAGTACTTC	CARGTGTSGGEYQETQYF
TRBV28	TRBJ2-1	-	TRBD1	TGTGCCAGCAGCCTTTTAATGCCCGGGACAGGGACCCGCAATGAGCAGTTCTTC	CASSLLMPGTGTRNEQFF
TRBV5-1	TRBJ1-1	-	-	TGCGCCAGCAGCTTGTCCAGCTTGGAGACTGAAGCTTTCTTT	CASSLSSLETEAFF
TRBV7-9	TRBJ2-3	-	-	TGTGCCAGCAGCTTTTCGAGCGCAGATACGCAGTATTTT	CASSFSSADTQYF
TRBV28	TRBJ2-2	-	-	TGTGCCAGCAGTTCATCGGGATTGAACACCGGGGAGCTGTTTTTT	CASSSSGLNTGELFF
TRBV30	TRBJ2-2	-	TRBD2	TGTGCCTGGAGTGCACTAGCGGAGAACACCGGGGAGCTGTTTTTT	CAWSALAENTGELFF
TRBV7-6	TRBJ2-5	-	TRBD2	TGTGCCAGCAGCTCCGGGACTAGCGGGCAAGAGACCCAGTACTTC	CASSSGTSGQETQYF
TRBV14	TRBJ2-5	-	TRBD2	TGTGCCAGCAGCCAGAGGGCCCACGGGGCGGGGGGGCTCCAAGAGACCCAGTACTTC	CASSQRAHGAGGLQETQYF
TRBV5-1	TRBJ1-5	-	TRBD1	TGCGCCAGCAGCTTGGGGACAGGTTTAGTTCAGCCCCAGCATTTT	CASSLGTGLVQPQHF
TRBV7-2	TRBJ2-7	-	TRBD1	TGTGCCAGCAGCCGTGGACAGGGATTCCACGAGCAGTACTTC	CASSRGQGFHEQYF
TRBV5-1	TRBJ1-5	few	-	TGCGCCAGCAGCTTGGCAGGGGGCAATCAGCCCCAGCATTTT	CASSLAGGNQPQHF
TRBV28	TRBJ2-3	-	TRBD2	TGTGCCAGCAGCCCGACTAGCGGGGCTTTGCTAGGGGGGGATACGCAGTATTTT	CASSPTSGALLGGDTQYF
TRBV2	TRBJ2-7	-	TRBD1	TGTGCCAGCGAGACAGGGGTCTCCTACGAGCAGTACTTC	CASETGVSYEQYF
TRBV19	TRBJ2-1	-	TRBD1	TGTGCCAGTATCCCGGACAGGGGCTCCTACAATGAGCAGTTCTTC	CASIPDRGSYNEQFF
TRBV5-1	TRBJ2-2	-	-	TGCGCCAGCAGCAGACAGGATAACGGGGAGCTGTTTTTT	CASSRQDNGELFF
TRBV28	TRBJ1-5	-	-	TGTGCCAGCAGTTTTCCCTTCGACAGCCTTAATCAGCCCCAGCATTTT	CASSFPFDSLNQPQHF
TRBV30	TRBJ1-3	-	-	TGTGCCTGGGCTGGGGCAGACTCTGGAAACACCATATATTTT	CAWAGADSGNTIYF
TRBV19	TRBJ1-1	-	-	TGTGCCAGTAGGGGCGCTGAAGCTTTCTTT	CASRGAEAFF
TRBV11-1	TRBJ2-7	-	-	TGTGCCAGCAGCTTGGAGAGGGTTAGCGAGCAGTACTTC	CASSLERVSEQYF
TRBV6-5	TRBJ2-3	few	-	TGTGCCAGCAGGGACAGCTACTCCAGGGGTACGCAGTATTTT	CASRDSYSRGTQYF
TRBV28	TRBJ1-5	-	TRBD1	TGTGCCAGCACTGACAGGGCGAGGCCCCAGCATTTT	CASTDRARPQHF
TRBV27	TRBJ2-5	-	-	TGTGCCAGCAGCTCCCCCATGGAAGGGGTGGAGACCCAGTACTTC	CASSSPMEGVETQYF
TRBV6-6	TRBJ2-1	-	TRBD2	TGTGCCAGCAGTCTGGGACTAGCGGACTACAATGAGCAGTTCTTC	CASSLGLADYNEQFF
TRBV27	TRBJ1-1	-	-	TGTGCCAGCAGATCCTCAGGGGAATTGAACACTGAAGCTTTCTTT	CASRSSGELNTEAFF
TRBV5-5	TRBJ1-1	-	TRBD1	TGTGCCAGCAGCTTCACGACAGGGGACACTGAAGCTTTCTTT	CASSFTTGDTEAFF
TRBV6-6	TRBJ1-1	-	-	TGTGCCAGCATTAGGAGTAGGCTCGGGTCGTATGAAGCTTTCTTT	CASIRSRLGSYEAFF
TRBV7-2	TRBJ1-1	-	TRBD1	TGTGCCAGCAGCTTACGGTCGAGAAGGGGACAGACCACTGAAGCTTTCTTT	CASSLRSRRGQTTEAFF
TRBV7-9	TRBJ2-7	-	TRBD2	TGTGCCAGCAGCTTAATAGCGGGGGGTCGCGGTACCTACGAGCAGTACTTC	CASSLIAGGRGTYEQYF
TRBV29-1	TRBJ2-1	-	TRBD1	TGCAGCGTCCCCGACAGGGCAGATGAGCAGTTCTTC	CSVPDRADEQFF
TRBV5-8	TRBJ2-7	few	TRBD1	TGTGCCAGCAGCTTGGGAGGGACAGGGTACGAGCAGTACTTC	CASSLGGTGYEQYF
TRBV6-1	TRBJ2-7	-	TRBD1	TGTGCCAGCAGCCTGGGACAGGCCTACTCCTACGAGCAGTACTTC	CASSLGQAYSYEQYF
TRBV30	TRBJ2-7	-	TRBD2	TGTGCCTGGAGTGTACGGGGGGGTCGCGAGCAGTACTTC	CAWSVRGGREQYF
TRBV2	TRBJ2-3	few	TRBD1	TGTGCCAGCAGTGATGGAGACAGGGGAGATACGCAGTATTTT	CASSDGDRGDTQYF
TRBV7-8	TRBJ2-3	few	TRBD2	TGTGCCAGCAGCTCAAGGTGGGGGGGGGAAGAGGAAGATACGCAGTATTTT	CASSSRWGGEEEDTQYF